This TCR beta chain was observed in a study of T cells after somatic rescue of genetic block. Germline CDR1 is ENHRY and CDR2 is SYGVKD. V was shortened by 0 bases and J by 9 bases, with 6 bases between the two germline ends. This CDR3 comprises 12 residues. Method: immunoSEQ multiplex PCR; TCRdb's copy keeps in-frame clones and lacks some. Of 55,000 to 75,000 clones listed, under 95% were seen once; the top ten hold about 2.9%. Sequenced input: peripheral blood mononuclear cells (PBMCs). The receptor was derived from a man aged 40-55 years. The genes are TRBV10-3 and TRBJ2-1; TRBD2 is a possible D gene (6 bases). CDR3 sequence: CAISESGLEQFF. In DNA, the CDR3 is TGTGCCATCAGTGAGTCGGGACTTGAGCAGTTCTTC.